This paragraph covers one T cell receptor (beta chain) sequence. This may come from a read error, since a much larger clone is one base off. The data stem from a study of molecular identifiers for immune sequencing clone quantification. With 10%, 30% or 50% of RNA, roughly 17,000 to 1,000,000 naive CD8 T cells were sequenced. Naive CD8 T cells were FACS-sorted by CD8+CD4-CCR7+CD45RA+ markers. With 7 bases removed from V and 1 base from J, the gap between germline ends came to 13 bases. This CDR3 is built from 14 residues. Germline V gives CDR1 MNHEY, CDR2 SVGEGT. TCRdb re-called the PCR reads with MiXCR, one entry per CDR3 protein. This sample has 600,000 to 650,000 distinct CDR3 sequences, with 20% found just once.

The chain uses TRBV6-2 or TRBV6-3 and TRBJ2-5, with unresolved D. The receptor's source is a human donor in good health. Some libraries in this study had Jurkat cell RNA spiked in. Sequenced input: naive CD8+ T cells from blood, with Jurkat cell RNA spiked in. Subset indicated: FACS-sorted CD8+CD4-CCR7+CD45RA+ naive T cells. This CDR3 is CASTTWERQETQYF. The CDR3 DNA follows: TGTGCCAGCACCACGTGGGAACGCCAAGAGACCCAGTACTTC.